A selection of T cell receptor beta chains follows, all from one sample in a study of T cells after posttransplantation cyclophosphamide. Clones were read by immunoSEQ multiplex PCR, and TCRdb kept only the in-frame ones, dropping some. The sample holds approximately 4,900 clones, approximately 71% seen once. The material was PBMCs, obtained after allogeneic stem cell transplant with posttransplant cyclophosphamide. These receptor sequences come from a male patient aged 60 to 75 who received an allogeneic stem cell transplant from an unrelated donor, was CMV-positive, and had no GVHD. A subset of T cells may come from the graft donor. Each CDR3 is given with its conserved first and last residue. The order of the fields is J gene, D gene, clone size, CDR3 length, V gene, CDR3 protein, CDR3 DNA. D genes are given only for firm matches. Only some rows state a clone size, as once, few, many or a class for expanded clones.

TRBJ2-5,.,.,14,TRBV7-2,CASSLMPGKETQYF,TGTGCCAGCAGCTTAATGCCAGGGAAAGAGACCCAGTACTTC
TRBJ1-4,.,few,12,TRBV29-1,CSVEDPTEKLFF,TGCAGCGTTGAAGACCCGACAGAAAAACTGTTTTTT
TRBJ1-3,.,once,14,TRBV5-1,CASSEGGSGNTIYF,TGCGCCAGCAGCGAAGGGGGCTCTGGAAACACCATATATTTT
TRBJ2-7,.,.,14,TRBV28,CASSPLGRGYEQYF,TGTGCCAGCAGCCCCCTGGGCAGGGGCTACGAGCAGTACTTC
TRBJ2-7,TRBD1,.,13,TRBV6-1,CASTRDRVGEQYF,TGTGCCAGCACCAGGGACAGGGTGGGCGAGCAGTACTTC
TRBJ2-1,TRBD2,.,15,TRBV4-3,CASSQPGLGGDEQFF,TGCGCCAGCAGCCAGCCGGGACTAGGAGGCGATGAGCAGTTCTTC
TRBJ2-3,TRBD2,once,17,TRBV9,CASSFGLAGGGTDTQYF,TGTGCCAGCAGCTTCGGACTAGCGGGAGGGGGCACAGATACGCAGTATTTT
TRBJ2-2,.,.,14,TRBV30,CAWMKTANTGELFF,TGTGCCTGGATGAAGACAGCAAACACCGGGGAGCTGTTTTTT
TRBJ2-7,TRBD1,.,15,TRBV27,CASSPGQGVVNEQYF,TGTGCCAGCAGTCCCGGACAGGGAGTAGTCAACGAGCAGTACTTC
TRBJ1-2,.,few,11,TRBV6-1,CASTLGQSNTF,TGTGCCAGCACCCTCGGACAGTCGAACACCTTC
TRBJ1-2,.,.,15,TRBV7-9,CASSLSQIPNYGYTF,TGTGCCAGCAGCTTATCGCAGATTCCAAACTATGGCTACACCTTC
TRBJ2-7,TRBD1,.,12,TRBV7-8,CASGQGAYEQYF,TGTGCCAGCGGTCAGGGGGCCTACGAGCAGTACTTC
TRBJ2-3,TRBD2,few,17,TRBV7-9,CASSLGASGDRTDTQYF,TGTGCCAGCAGCTTAGGGGCTAGCGGAGACCGCACAGATACGCAGTATTTT
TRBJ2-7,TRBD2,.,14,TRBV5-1,CASRAQRGAYEQYF,TGCGCCAGCAGGGCCCAGCGGGGAGCCTACGAGCAGTACTTC
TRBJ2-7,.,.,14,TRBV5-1,CASSLLLGGYEQYF,TGCGCCAGCAGCTTGTTACTCGGGGGATACGAGCAGTACTTC
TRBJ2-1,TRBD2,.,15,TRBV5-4,CASSTGLAGGLEQFF,TGTGCCAGCAGCACGGGACTAGCGGGGGGGCTTGAGCAGTTCTTC
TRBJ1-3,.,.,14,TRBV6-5,CASSPFSSGNTIYF,TGTGCCAGCAGCCCCTTCTCCTCTGGAAACACCATATATTTT
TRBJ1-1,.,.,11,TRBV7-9,CASSHPPGAFF,TGTGCCAGCAGCCACCCCCCCGGGGCTTTCTTT
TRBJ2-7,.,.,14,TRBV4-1,CASSQDRFTYEQYF,TGCGCCAGCAGCCAAGACAGGTTTACCTACGAGCAGTACTTC
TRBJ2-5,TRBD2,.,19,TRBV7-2,CASSPQALFGGRGQETQYF,TGTGCCAGCAGCCCCCAGGCCCTTTTTGGCGGGAGGGGTCAAGAGACCCAGTACTTC
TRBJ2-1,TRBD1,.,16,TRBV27,CASPKGPGQGENEQFF,TGTGCCAGTCCAAAGGGTCCAGGACAGGGAGAAAATGAGCAGTTCTTC
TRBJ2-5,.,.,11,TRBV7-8,CASSFDKTQYF,TGTGCCAGCAGCTTCGACAAGACCCAGTACTTC
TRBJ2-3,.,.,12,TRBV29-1,CSAQGAVDTQYF,TGCAGCGCACAGGGTGCGGTAGATACGCAGTATTTT
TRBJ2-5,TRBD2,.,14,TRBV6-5,CASRSGASRETQYF,TGTGCCAGCAGGAGCGGGGCCTCCCGAGAGACCCAGTACTTC
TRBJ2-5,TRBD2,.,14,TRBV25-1,CASSGGGLGETQYF,TGTGCCAGCAGTGGAGGGGGACTAGGTGAGACCCAGTACTTC
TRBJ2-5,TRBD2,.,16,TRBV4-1,CASSLSGGGAGETQYF,TGCGCCAGCAGCCTCAGCGGCGGGGGGGCTGGAGAGACCCAGTACTTC
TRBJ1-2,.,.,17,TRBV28,CASSLVSFGQQAGGYTF,TGTGCCAGCAGTTTAGTTAGTTTCGGACAGCAGGCGGGTGGCTACACCTTC
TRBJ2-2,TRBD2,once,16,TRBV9,CASSVVAGLNTGELFF,TGTGCCAGCAGCGTAGTAGCGGGGCTGAACACCGGGGAGCTGTTTTTT
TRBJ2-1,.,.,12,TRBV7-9,CASSPSSGEQFF,TGTGCCAGCAGCCCGAGTTCGGGAGAGCAGTTCTTC
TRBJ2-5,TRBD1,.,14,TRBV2,CASSGDRVRETQYF,TGTGCCAGCAGTGGGGACAGGGTCAGAGAGACCCAGTACTTC
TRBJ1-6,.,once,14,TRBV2,CASRRTSYNSPLHF,TGTGCCAGCAGGCGGACATCTTATAATTCACCCCTCCACTTT
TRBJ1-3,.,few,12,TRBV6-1,CASSHSGNTIYF,TGTGCCAGCAGTCACTCTGGAAACACCATATATTTT
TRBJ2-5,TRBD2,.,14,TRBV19,CASSPGLARETQYF,TGTGCCAGTAGCCCCGGACTAGCAAGAGAGACCCAGTACTTC
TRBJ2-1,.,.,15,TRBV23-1,CASRQSGHLYNEQFF,TGCGCCAGCAGGCAATCTGGACACCTCTACAATGAGCAGTTCTTC
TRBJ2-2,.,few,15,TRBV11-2,CASSSGIRNTGELFF,TGTGCCAGCAGCTCAGGTATTCGGAACACCGGGGAGCTGTTTTTT